Listed below are T cell receptor beta chains from one sample, sequenced in a study of T-cell memory formation after mild COVID-19. TCRdb used MiXCR to reprocess the 5' RACE reads, holding one entry per CDR3 protein. The sample includes hundreds of thousands of distinct CDR3 sequences, around 17% of them seen just once. The specimen was PBMCs or a T cell subset sorted from them (not recorded which). The receptors originated from a man aged 18 to 29 who had mild COVID-19 (a few samples of this study predate the infection). Cell type and time point are not known. Both conserved end residues are trimmed from each CDR3.

V: TRBV20-1
CDR3: SGDSGTAYQETQY

V: TRBV3-1
CDR3: ASSQASSGVSYNEQF

V: TRBV9
CDR3: ASRSRRLAADTQY

V: TRBV6-2/TRBV6-3
CDR3: ASIYRETQY

V: TRBV5-1
CDR3: ASSWDGSNTEAF

V: TRBV2
CDR3: ASSENLAGAYEQY

V: TRBV10-3
CDR3: AIRGDSEVPGELF

V: TRBV4-1
CDR3: ASSQDGATSYGTDTQY

V: TRBV5-1
CDR3: ASSLEPSGTDTQY

V: TRBV4-1
CDR3: ASSHPRGRKNTGELF

V: TRBV19
CDR3: ASSPRGLGQPQH

V: TRBV7-2
CDR3: ASSQGGLMNTEAF

V: TRBV27
CDR3: ASARAALSYNEQF

V: TRBV5-1
CDR3: ASSSRGTNTVELF

V: TRBV3-1
CDR3: ASSHGLAGGPPYNEQF

V: TRBV7-9
CDR3: ASSTQQAGAF

V: TRBV18
CDR3: ASSPTGPGGYNEQF

V: TRBV7-3
CDR3: ASSLRGRALRPDTQY

V: TRBV3-1
CDR3: ASSQGPGPNYGYT

V: TRBV5-6
CDR3: ASSPGTEVPLH

V: TRBV7-2
CDR3: ASTTDSISGNTIY

V: TRBV5-1
CDR3: ASSAGQLGPTDTQY

V: TRBV3-1
CDR3: ASSQGPFRQSTQY

V: TRBV20-1
CDR3: SASGAGGPQETQY

V: TRBV2
CDR3: ASIPRDYTDTQY

V: TRBV7-2
CDR3: ASSLWVNSNQPQH

V: TRBV27
CDR3: ASSSGTVRGETQY

V: TRBV10-3
CDR3: ATRDLAGGTYNEQF

V: TRBV5-4
CDR3: ASSLEWGNNSPLH

V: TRBV15
CDR3: ATSRADPSLEAF

V: TRBV6-5
CDR3: ASMLVRGGEQF

V: TRBV27
CDR3: ASSYSWSNQPQH

V: TRBV6-5
CDR3: ASSPHGVRPDAIY

V: TRBV29-1
CDR3: SVDADRGLNPWSGYT

V: TRBV12-3/TRBV12-4
CDR3: ASSGDRAHTGELF

V: TRBV5-8
CDR3: ASSLASGGAWSSYNEQF

V: TRBV7-6
CDR3: ASSPGGGLGGYT

V: TRBV25-1
CDR3: ASSEFVGSNQPQH

V: TRBV9
CDR3: ASSVVGPRDHGELF

V: TRBV7-9
CDR3: ASSSRGLDYEQY

V: TRBV7-3
CDR3: ASSLSGGEPGGQY